This TCR beta chain was retrieved from a study of CD8+CD57+ T cells in acquired aplastic anemia. An expansion of CD8+CD57+ cells by flow cytometry had been shown in patients chosen for sequencing. CDR1 is SGHAT and CDR2 is FQDESV in the germline V gene (reference sequence). Trimming pared 1 base from V and 10 bases from J, leaving 7 bases between. The length of the CDR3 is 11 residues. Study observations and caveats: Patients had approximately 29 CD8+ CDR3 sequences in common with controls (the shared set).

Concerning this clonotype: The antigen is not known.

The TCR beta profiling, which covered VDJ combination and CDR3 sequence, was carried out using genomic DNA as the template. Using its own MiXCR run on the reads, TCRdb lists one record per CDR3 protein. Of about 200,000 distinct CDR3 sequences listed, about 60% are singletons. The clonotype comes from a human donor with aplastic anemia. Sequenced material: sorted CD4+, CD8+, or CD8+CD57+ T cells (not recorded which) from PBMCs. V usage is TRBV11-1 and J usage is TRBJ1-1, with D possibly TRBD1 on 6 matching bases. CDR3 sequence reads: CASSLGRGAFF. The CDR3 region has the DNA TGTGCCAGCAGCTTAGGCAGGGGAGCTTTCTTT.